Only a few counts were recorded for the clone carrying this T cell receptor beta chain. At one of its ends the junction is not consistent with the germline gene, which may arise from a read error. This sample was taken from a study of blood T cells in healthy people across ages. Primers used in a second PCR of about 6 to 12 cycles were a sample-barcoded 5' primer and a J-beta primer mix. TCRdb recomputed calls from the 5' RACE reads with MiXCR, one row per CDR3 protein. The sample holds around 990,000 distinct CDR3 sequences, less than 45% seen once. This clonotype was obtained from a man younger than 35 in good health. Sequencing was carried out using blood.

CDR3 region: CAISESRSGGAVDTQYF. CDR3 sequence (DNA): TGTGCCATCAGCGAGTCCCGAAGCGGGGGGGCGGTGGATACGCAGTATTTT. V and J are TRBV10-3 and TRBJ2-3, with 10 positions matching TRBD2. The CDR3 runs 17 residues. The germline CDR1 and CDR2 sequences are ENHRY and SYGVKD.